One sample yielded the 11 T cell receptor beta chains listed below, sequenced in a study of T cell responses to AZD1222 COVID-19 vaccine. Here immunoSEQ multiplex PCR was the method, and the copy in TCRdb shows in-frame clones only, minus some. The sample has around 140,000 clones; around 94% are singletons. Sequenced material: peripheral blood, taken after recovery from COVID-19. These receptors came from an adult who had recovered from COVID-19.

The chain couples TRBV2 to TRBJ2-7, with TRBD2 identical over 8 bases. Germline V CDR1 and CDR2: SNHLY, FYNNEI. The CDR3 is 12 residues long. The CDR3 sequence: CATRREAYEQYF. The CDR3 DNA reads TGTGCAACCAGGCGGGAGGCCTACGAGCAGTACTTC. The entire variable domain, with the rest obtained from reference TRBV2 and TRBJ2-7, is as follows: EPEVTQTPSHQVTQMGQEVILRCVPISNHLYFYWYRQILGQKVEFLVSFYNNEISEKSEIFDDQFSVERPDGSNFTLKIRSTKLEDSAMYFCATRREAYEQYFGPGTRLTVT.

J is TRBJ2-5 and V is TRBV9; 7 nucleotides line up with TRBD2. Per germline, CDR1 SGDLS and CDR2 YYNGEE. This CDR3 comprises 16 residues. V gave up 2 bases and J gave up 2 bases; unmatched junction bases: 9. The CDR3 coding sequence is TGTGCCAGCAGCGTTGGGGCTAGCGGAGTACAAGAGACCCAGTACTTC. It encodes CASSVGASGVQETQYF.

This clone was found once. The rearrangement uses TRBV29-1 and TRBJ2-7, with no clear D. The CDR3 runs to 12 residues. V gave up 4 bases and J gave up 5 bases, with 12 bases separating them. Per the germline V gene, CDR1 is SQVTM and CDR2 is ANQGSEA. CDR3 bases: TGCAGCGTTGTGGGTAGTATCAACGAGCAGTACTTC. This codes for CSVVGSINEQYF.

This chain joins TRBV7-3 and TRBJ2-3; no clear D. Per the germline V gene, CDR1 is SGHTA and CDR2 is FQGTGA. This CDR3 contains 15 residues. V gave up 5 bases and J gave up 4 bases, with 16 bases separating them. DNA of the CDR3: TGTGCCAGCAGCCCCCTGGGTGGTTCGGCAGATACGCAGTATTTT. It encodes CASSPLGGSADTQYF.

The V and J genes are TRBV5-4 and TRBJ1-6; D may be TRBD1 (6 bases). Trimming removed 7 bases from V and 10 bases from J, with 27 bases in between. This CDR3 is built from 17 residues. Per germline, CDR1 SGHNT and CDR2 YYREEE (reference sequence). CDR3 protein: CASSSEGVAARNSPLHF. The CDR3 nucleotides are TGTGCCAGCTCCTCCGAGGGGGTGGCGGCAAGAAACTCACCCCTCCACTTT.

The chain employs TRBV7-9 and TRBJ2-2; tentative D call: TRBD1 (5 bases). The CDR3 consists of 14 residues. Germline lookup yields CDR1 SEHNR and CDR2 FQNEAQ (reference sequence). The V end lost 2 bases, the J end lost 4 bases, and 8 bases lay between the germline ends. In DNA form, the CDR3 reads TGTGCCAGCAGCTTACTGACAGTCACCGGGGAGCTGTTTTTT. As protein: CASSLLTVTGELFF. The whole variable domain, remainder taken from reference TRBV7-9 and TRBJ2-2, is DTGVSQNPRHKITKRGQNVTFRCDPISEHNRLYWYRQTLGQGPEFLTYFQNEAQLEKSRLLSDRFSAERPKGSFSTLEIQRTEQGDSAMYLCASSLLTVTGELFFGEGSRLTVL.

Comments on this clone: Other DNA sequences in this specimen translate into the identical CDR3. V gene TRBV5-1 combines with J gene TRBJ1-6; a possible D gene is TRBD1 (5 bases). The CDR3 consists of 15 residues. The germline CDR1 and CDR2 sequences are SGHRS and YFSETQ. Trimming shortened V by 0 bases and J by 6 bases, and 10 bases separated the two germline ends. CDR3 nucleotides: TGCGCCAGCAGCTTGGCCGGGCAGGGTAATTCACCCCTCCACTTT. This encodes CASSLAGQGNSPLHF.

This clone was counted a single time. This sequence joins TRBV28 and TRBJ2-7; 14 bases map to TRBD2. In germline, CDR1 is MDHEN, CDR2 SYDVKM. This CDR3 comprises 17 residues. Losses at the gene ends were 5 bases for V and 3 bases for J; bases not matched to a gene: 9. Here the CDR3 DNA reads TGTGCCAGCAGTCCGACTAGCGGGAGGGCCAATGACTACGAGCAGTACTTC. Translation: CASSPTSGRANDYEQYF.

V is TRBV28 and J is TRBJ2-5, with D possibly TRBD2 on 5 matching bases. CDR1 is MDHEN and CDR2 is SYDVKM in the germline V gene. The CDR3 extends over 11 amino acids. Trimming cost V 6 bases and J 5 bases, with 7 bases left between them. The CDR3 loop reads CASRREETQYF. DNA for the CDR3: TGTGCCAGCAGAAGGGAGGAGACCCAGTACTTC.

CDR3 protein: CASSSLAYGDRPQHF. Here the CDR3 DNA reads TGTGCCAGCAGTTCCCTAGCGTATGGGGACCGGCCCCAGCATTTT. The gene calls are TRBV6-6 and TRBJ1-5; D is perhaps TRBD1 (5 bases). CDR3 length: 15 residues. The V end lost 4 bases, the J end lost 9 bases, and 19 bases lay between the germline ends. The germline V gene encodes CDR1 MNHNY and CDR2 SVGAGI (reference sequence).

The chain is built from TRBV12-5 and TRBJ2-1; D is unresolved. Germline V gives CDR1 LGHNT, CDR2 FRNRAP. V lost 1 base, J lost 4 bases, and 2 bases lay in between. The CDR3 extends over 12 amino acids. Here the CDR3 reads CASGLAYNEQFF. The CDR3 DNA sequence: TGTGCTAGTGGTTTGGCGTACAATGAGCAGTTCTTC. Using reference TRBV12-5 and TRBJ2-1 for the parts outside the CDR3, the full variable domain is DARVTQTPRHKVTEMGQEVTMRCQPILGHNTVFWYRQTMMQGLELLAYFRNRAPLDDSGMPKDRFSAEMPDATLATLKIQPSEPRDSAVYFCASGLAYNEQFFGPGTRLTVL.